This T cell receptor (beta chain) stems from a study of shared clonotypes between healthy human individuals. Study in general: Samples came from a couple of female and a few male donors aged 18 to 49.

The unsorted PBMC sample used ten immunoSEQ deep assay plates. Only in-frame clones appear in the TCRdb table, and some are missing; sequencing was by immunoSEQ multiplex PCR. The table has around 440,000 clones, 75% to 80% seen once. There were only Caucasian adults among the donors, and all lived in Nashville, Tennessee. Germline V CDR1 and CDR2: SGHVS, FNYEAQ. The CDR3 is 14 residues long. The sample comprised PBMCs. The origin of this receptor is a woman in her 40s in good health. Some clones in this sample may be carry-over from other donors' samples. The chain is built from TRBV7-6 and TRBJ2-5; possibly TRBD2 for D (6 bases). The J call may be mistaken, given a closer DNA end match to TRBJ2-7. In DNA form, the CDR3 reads TGTGCCAGCAGCGCCCCTAGCGCGCCCTACGAGCAGTACTTC. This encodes CASSAPSAPYEQYF.